These 17 T cell receptor beta chains originate from one sample sequenced in a study of CD4+ T cells in melanoma. The table came from immunoSEQ multiplex PCR; TCRdb's copy has only in-frame clones and leaves some out. The top ten clones hold 11% of a sample with 13,000 to 15,000 clones, under 80% of them seen once. The sequenced sample consisted of cells from a culture (not recorded whether cultured in vitro). These receptors all come from a human donor with melanoma.

The CDR3 here is CASSLGAPVMNTEAFF. CDR3 coding DNA: TGCGCCAGCAGCTTGGGGGCCCCTGTAATGAACACTGAAGCTTTCTTT. The rearrangement uses TRBV5-1 and TRBJ1-1; D is uncertain. The CDR3 contains 16 residues. V was cut by 0 bases and J by 0 bases, with 12 bases left in between. Germline values: CDR1 SGHRS, CDR2 YFSETQ.

The genes are TRBV10-3 and TRBJ2-5, with 8 bases lining up with TRBD2. CDR3 length: 14 amino acids. Germline loops: CDR1 ENHRY, CDR2 SYGVKD. CDR3 in amino acids: CASAALAGQETQYF. The CDR3 coding sequence is TGTGCGTCCGCGGCCCTAGCGGGTCAAGAGACCCAGTACTTC.

V usage is TRBV5-1 and J usage is TRBJ1-1; D uncertain. CDR3 size: 13 residues. Germline V lookup: CDR1 SGHRS, CDR2 YFSETQ. Trimming shortened V by 0 bases and J by 4 bases, and 7 bases separated the two germline ends. Written as DNA, the CDR3 is TGCGCCAGCAGCTTGGAAAGGAGCACTGAAGCTTTCTTT. Translating it yields CASSLERSTEAFF. Looking up the rest from reference TRBV5-1 and TRBJ1-1 gives the full variable domain: KAGVTQTPRYLIKTRGQQVTLSCSPISGHRSVSWYQQTPGQGLQFLFEYFSETQRNKGNFPGRFSGRQFSNSRSEMNVSTLELGDSALYLCASSLERSTEAFFGQGTRLTVV.

The V gene is TRBV6-1, the J gene TRBJ1-6, with D perhaps matching TRBD1 (6 bases). Trimming took 8 bases from V and 1 from J, leaving 9 bases between them. Germline V gene data show CDR1 as MNHNS and CDR2 as SASEGT. The CDR3 has 14 amino acids. Here the CDR3 DNA reads TGTGCCAGCGGGGGCAGGTCCTATAATTCACCCCTCCACTTT. Residues: CASGGRSYNSPLHF.

This chain's CDR3 is CASSLAEGRGNSYEQYF. Here the CDR3 DNA reads TGCGCCAGCAGCTTGGCCGAGGGTAGGGGAAACTCCTACGAGCAGTACTTC. This chain links TRBV5-1 with TRBJ2-7, with D tentatively TRBD1 or TRBD2 (5 bases each). This CDR3 comprises 17 residues. The V end lost 0 bases, the J end lost 0 bases, and 16 bases lay between the germline ends. Germline V CDR1 and CDR2: SGHRS, YFSETQ.

V is TRBV6-6 and J is TRBJ2-7; TRBD1 is a possible D gene (6 bases). The CDR3 sequence is 13 residues long. V was shortened by 7 bases and J by 4 bases, with 14 bases between the two germline ends. The germline V gene encodes CDR1 MNHNY and CDR2 SVGAGI (reference sequence). The CDR3 coding sequence is TGTGCCAGCAACAAACTACAGGGATACGAGCAGTACTTC. Its protein is CASNKLQGYEQYF.

This clone turned up a few times. At the DNA level, this CDR3 is encoded by other sequences in the same sample as well. The chain uses TRBV4-1 and TRBJ1-2; 8 bases map to TRBD1. Germline CDR1 and CDR2: MGHRA and YSYEKL. This CDR3 is 14 amino acids long. The junction had 9 bases not matched to a gene; V was cut back by 7 bases and J by 5 bases. The CDR3 loop reads CASNPTGDGYGYTF. CDR3 in DNA: TGCGCCAGCAACCCGACAGGGGATGGGTATGGCTACACCTTC.

The chain uses TRBV27 and TRBJ1-5, with TRBD1 matching 7 bases. J lost 0 bases, V lost 5 bases, and 7 bases had no gene match. CDR3 size: 16 residues. In germline, CDR1 is MNHEY, CDR2 SMNVEV (reference sequence). CDR3 coding DNA: TGTGCCAGCAGTCCGTCAGGGGGATATAGCAATCAGCCCCAGCATTTT. Protein product: CASSPSGGYSNQPQHF.

This clone was recorded once. The J gene is TRBJ2-7, the V gene TRBV10-2; 8 bases line up with TRBD1. Germline CDR1 and CDR2: WSHSY and SAAADI. V gave up 2 bases and J gave up 4 bases; unmatched junction bases: 13. This CDR3 region has 17 residues. The CDR3 nucleotides are TGCGCCAGCAGTGAGGTTTTTCGGACAGGGACAGCATACGAGCAGTACTTC. Encoded protein: CASSEVFRTGTAYEQYF.

This rearrangement joins TRBV5-1 to TRBJ2-3; no firm D call. Trimming cost V 4 bases and J 0 bases, with 9 bases left between them. The germline CDR1 and CDR2 sequences are SGHRS and YFSETQ. The CDR3 loop spans 14 amino acids. The CDR3 sequence is CASSQTTSTDTQYF. The CDR3 region has the DNA TGCGCCAGCAGCCAAACTACTAGCACAGATACGCAGTATTTT.

This rearrangement joins TRBV10-3 to TRBJ1-1; no clear D gene. The V gene's germline CDR1 is ENHRY and CDR2 SYGVKD. V dropped 10 bases and J dropped 8 bases, with 20 bases sitting between them. The CDR3 spans 13 residues. The CDR3 DNA follows: TGTGCCAGCACCCTAAATCTACTGGGAGAAGCTTTCTTT. It is translated as CASTLNLLGEAFF.

The chain carries TRBV7-3 and TRBJ1-1, with D uncertain. CDR3 length: 18 residues. CDR1 and CDR2 (germline): SGHTA, FQGTGA. V shed 5 bases and J shed 1 base, with 23 bases lying between them. CDR3 coding DNA: TGTGCCAGCAGCACCCATGGAATGGACGGGCTCTCGAACACTGAAGCTTTCTTT. Protein sequence: CASSTHGMDGLSNTEAFF.

J is TRBJ1-1 and V is TRBV7-9; D perhaps matches TRBD1 (5 bases). V was trimmed by 1 base and J by 6 bases, leaving 15 bases between them. CDR1 is SEHNR and CDR2 is FQNEAQ in the germline V gene (reference sequence). This CDR3 is built from 15 residues. CDR3 residues: CASSLGPGTYAEAFF. The CDR3, as DNA: TGTGCCAGCAGCTTAGGACCGGGGACGTACGCTGAAGCTTTCTTT. The complete variable domain, with remaining parts taken from reference TRBV7-9 and TRBJ1-1, reads DTGVSQNPRHKITKRGQNVTFRCDPISEHNRLYWYRQTLGQGPEFLTYFQNEAQLEKSRLLSDRFSAERPKGSFSTLEIQRTEQGDSAMYLCASSLGPGTYAEAFFGQGTRLTVV.

The chain combines TRBV18 with TRBJ1-2; D is unclear. The V end was cut by 1 base, the J end by 6 bases, with 3 bases between. From germline, CDR1 is KGHSH and CDR2 LQKENI. CDR3 length: 11 residues. The CDR3 DNA reads as TGTGCCAGCTCACCACTGGATGGCTACACCTTC. Protein: CASSPLDGYTF.

The chain couples TRBV5-4 to TRBJ1-2; TRBD1 is a possible D gene (5 bases). Trimming removed 4 bases at V and 4 bases at J, with 17 bases between. The germline V gene encodes CDR1 SGHNT and CDR2 YYREEE (reference sequence). The CDR3 runs 15 residues. The CDR3 spells CASSRWGGGGYGYTF. The CDR3 DNA reads as TGTGCCAGCAGCCGATGGGGGGGAGGCGGCTATGGCTACACCTTC.

This chain uses TRBV5-1 with TRBJ2-5; TRBD1 matches 9 bases. CDR1 SGHRS and CDR2 YFSETQ come from the germline V gene. The CDR3 contains 15 residues. Trimming took 0 bases from V and 11 from J; bases not matched to a gene: 11. The CDR3 is CASSLGDRASRGQYF. CDR3 DNA: TGCGCCAGCAGCTTGGGGGACAGGGCCTCGCGGGGGCAGTACTTC.

V is TRBV30 and J is TRBJ1-3; D gene ambiguous. Germline CDR1 and CDR2: GTSNPN and SVGIG (reference sequence). The CDR3 is made up of 13 amino acids. V lost 0 bases, J lost 3 bases, and 6 bases lay in between. CDR3 bases: TGTGCCTGGAGTGTACAGTTTGGAAACACCATATATTTT. Protein product: CAWSVQFGNTIYF.